This T cell receptor beta chain derives from a study of blood T cell repertoires in COVID-19. At the level of the study: PBMCs, B-cell-depleted T cells, or T cells were the source of the cDNA or gDNA that made up the material.

Per the authors' pipeline: Amplification of reference gene primers provided the estimated nucleated cell counts. Profiled with immunoSEQ multiplex PCR; TCRdb holds only in-frame clones, not every one. V and J calls and clone size are copied from that table; D and trimming were computed from the DNA. The sample carries 210,000 or so clones, 85% to 90% recorded once. Seattle researchers signed up patients amid active infection and tracked them longitudinally. The material sequenced was peripheral blood. The TCR sequence derives from a man aged 25 to 45 with COVID-19, enrolled during active disease.

CDR3 sequence (DNA): TGTGCCAGTAGTAACAGGCACTATAGCAATCAGCCCCAGCATTTT. Amino acid sequence: CASSNRHYSNQPQHF. The chain uses TRBV19 and TRBJ1-5; weak D call: TRBD1 (5 bases). The V end lost 4 bases, the J end lost 0 bases, and 10 bases lay between the germline ends. The germline V gene encodes CDR1 LNHDA and CDR2 SQIVND (reference sequence). The CDR3 is made up of 15 amino acids.